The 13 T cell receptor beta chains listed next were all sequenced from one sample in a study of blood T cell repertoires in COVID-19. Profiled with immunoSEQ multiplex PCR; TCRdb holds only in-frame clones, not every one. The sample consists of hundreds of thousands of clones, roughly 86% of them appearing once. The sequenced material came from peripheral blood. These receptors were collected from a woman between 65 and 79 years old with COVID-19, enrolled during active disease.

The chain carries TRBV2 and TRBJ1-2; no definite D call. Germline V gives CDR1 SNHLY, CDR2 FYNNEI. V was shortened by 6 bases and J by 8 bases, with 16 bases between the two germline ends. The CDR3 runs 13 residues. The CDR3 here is CASSDGNTVGYTF. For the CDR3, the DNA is TGTGCCAGCAGCGACGGGAATACGGTCGGCTACACCTTC.

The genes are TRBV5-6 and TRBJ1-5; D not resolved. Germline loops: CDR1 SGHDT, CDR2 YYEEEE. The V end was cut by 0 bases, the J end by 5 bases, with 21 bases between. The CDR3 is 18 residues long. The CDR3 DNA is TGTGCCAGCAGCTTGGCCACGGGGAGTGGCGGCCGGGATCAGCCCCAGCATTTT. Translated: CASSLATGSGGRDQPQHF.

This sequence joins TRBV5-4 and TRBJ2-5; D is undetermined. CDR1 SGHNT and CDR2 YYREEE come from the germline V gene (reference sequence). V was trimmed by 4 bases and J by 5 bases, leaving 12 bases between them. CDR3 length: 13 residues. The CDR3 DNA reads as TGTGCCAGCAGCCCAGGAAACAAGGAGACCCAGTACTTC. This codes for CASSPGNKETQYF.

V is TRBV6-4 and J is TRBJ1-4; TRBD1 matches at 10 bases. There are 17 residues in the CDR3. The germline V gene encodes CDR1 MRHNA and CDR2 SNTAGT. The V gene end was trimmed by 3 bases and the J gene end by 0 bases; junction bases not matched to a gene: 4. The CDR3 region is CASSDPGQGATNEKLFF. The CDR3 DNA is TGTGCCAGCAGTGATCCTGGACAGGGGGCAACTAATGAAAAACTGTTTTTT.

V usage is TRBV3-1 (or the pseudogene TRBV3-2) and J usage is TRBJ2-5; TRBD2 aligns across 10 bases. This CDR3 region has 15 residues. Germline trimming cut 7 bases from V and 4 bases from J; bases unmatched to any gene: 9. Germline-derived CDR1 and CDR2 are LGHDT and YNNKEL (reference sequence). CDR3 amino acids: CASMFSGGAGETQYF. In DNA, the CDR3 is TGTGCCAGCATGTTCAGCGGGGGGGCCGGAGAGACCCAGTACTTC.

CDR3 DNA sequence: TGTGCCAGCAGTTTGGCGGGTGGTCAGCCCCAGCATTTT. Its protein is CASSLAGGQPQHF. This rearrangement joins TRBV27 to TRBJ1-5; no clear D. V lost 3 bases and J 6 bases, leaving 9 bases between the germline ends. Germline-derived CDR1 and CDR2 are MNHEY and SMNVEV (reference sequence). This CDR3 spans 13 amino acids.

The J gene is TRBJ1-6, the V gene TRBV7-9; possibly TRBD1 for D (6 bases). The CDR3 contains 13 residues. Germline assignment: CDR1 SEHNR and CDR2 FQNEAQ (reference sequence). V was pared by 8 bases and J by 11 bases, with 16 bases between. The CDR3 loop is CASDNSGGPPLHF. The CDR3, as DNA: TGTGCCAGCGATAATTCGGGGGGGCCACCCCTCCACTTT.

The CDR3 nucleotides read TGCGCCAGCAGCCGAGATTACCCGAACACTGAAGCTTTCTTT. As protein: CASSRDYPNTEAFF. The chain uses TRBV5-1 and TRBJ1-1; no firm D call. The length of the CDR3 is 14 residues. V was pared by 4 bases and J by 1 base, with 11 bases between. CDR1 SGHRS and CDR2 YFSETQ come from the germline V gene. Drawing the rest from reference TRBV5-1 and TRBJ1-1, the complete variable domain is KAGVTQTPRYLIKTRGQQVTLSCSPISGHRSVSWYQQTPGQGLQFLFEYFSETQRNKGNFPGRFSGRQFSNSRSEMNVSTLELGDSALYLCASSRDYPNTEAFFGQGTRLTVV.

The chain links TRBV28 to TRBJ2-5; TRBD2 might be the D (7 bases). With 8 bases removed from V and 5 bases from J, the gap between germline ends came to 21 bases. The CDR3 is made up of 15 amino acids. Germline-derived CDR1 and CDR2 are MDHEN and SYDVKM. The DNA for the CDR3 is TGTGCCAGCTCCTCTCTTGGTGGGGGGGCGGAGACCCAGTACTTC. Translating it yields CASSSLGGGAETQYF.

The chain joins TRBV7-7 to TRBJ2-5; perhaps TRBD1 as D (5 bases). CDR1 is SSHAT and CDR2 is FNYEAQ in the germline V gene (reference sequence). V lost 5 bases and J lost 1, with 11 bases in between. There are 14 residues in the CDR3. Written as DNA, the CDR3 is TGTGCCAGCAGCCAGCTTGGGGCCCAAGAGACCCAGTACTTC. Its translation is CASSQLGAQETQYF.

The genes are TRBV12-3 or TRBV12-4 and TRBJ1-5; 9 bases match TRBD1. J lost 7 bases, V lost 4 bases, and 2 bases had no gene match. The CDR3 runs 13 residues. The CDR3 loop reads CASSWDRVQPQHF. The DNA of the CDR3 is TGTGCCAGCAGTTGGGACAGGGTACAGCCCCAGCATTTT.

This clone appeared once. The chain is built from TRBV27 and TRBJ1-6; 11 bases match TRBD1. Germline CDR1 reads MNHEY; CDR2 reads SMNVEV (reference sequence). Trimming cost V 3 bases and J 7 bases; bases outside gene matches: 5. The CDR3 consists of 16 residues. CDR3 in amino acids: CASSFSGTGGNSPLHF. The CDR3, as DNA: TGTGCCAGCAGTTTTTCCGGGACAGGGGGAAATTCACCCCTCCACTTT.

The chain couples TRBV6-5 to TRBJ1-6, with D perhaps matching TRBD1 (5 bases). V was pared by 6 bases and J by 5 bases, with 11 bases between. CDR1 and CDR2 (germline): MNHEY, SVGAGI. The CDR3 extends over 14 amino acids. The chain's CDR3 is CASRLGPDNSPLHF. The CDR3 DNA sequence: TGTGCCAGCAGATTGGGGCCGGATAATTCACCCCTCCACTTT.